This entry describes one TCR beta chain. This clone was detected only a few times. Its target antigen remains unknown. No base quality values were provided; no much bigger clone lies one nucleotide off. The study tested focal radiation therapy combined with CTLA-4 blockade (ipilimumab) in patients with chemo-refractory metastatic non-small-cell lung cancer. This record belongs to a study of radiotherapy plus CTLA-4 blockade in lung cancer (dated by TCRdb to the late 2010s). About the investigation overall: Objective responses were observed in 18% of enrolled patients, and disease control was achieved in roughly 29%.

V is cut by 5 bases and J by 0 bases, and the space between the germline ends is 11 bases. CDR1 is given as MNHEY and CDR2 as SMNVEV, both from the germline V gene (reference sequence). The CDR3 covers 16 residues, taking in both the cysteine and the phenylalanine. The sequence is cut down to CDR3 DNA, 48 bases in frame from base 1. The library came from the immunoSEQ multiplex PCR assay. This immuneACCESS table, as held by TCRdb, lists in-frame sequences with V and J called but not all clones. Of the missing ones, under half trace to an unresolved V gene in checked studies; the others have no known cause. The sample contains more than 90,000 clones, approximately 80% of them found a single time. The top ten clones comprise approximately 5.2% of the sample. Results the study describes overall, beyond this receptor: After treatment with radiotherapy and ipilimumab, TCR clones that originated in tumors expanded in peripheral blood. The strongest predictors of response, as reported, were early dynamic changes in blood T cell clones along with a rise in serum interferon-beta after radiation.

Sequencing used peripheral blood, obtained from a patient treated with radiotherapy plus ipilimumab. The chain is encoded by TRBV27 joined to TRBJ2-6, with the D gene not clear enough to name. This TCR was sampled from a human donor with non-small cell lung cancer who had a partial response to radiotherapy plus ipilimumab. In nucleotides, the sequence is TGTGCCAGCAGTGTGACTTTCAGCTCTGGGGCCAACGTCCTGACTTTC. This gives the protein CASSVTFSSGANVLTF.